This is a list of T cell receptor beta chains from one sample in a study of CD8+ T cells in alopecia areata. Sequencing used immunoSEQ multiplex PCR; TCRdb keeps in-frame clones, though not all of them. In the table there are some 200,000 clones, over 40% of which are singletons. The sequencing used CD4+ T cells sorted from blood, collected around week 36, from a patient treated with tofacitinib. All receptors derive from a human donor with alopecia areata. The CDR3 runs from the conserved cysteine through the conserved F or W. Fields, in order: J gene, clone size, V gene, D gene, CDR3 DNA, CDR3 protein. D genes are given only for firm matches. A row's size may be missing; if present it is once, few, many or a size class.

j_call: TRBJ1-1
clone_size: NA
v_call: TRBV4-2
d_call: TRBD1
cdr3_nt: TGTGCCAGCAGCGATCACAGGGGAGCAGTCACTGAAGCTTTCTTT
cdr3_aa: CASSDHRGAVTEAFF

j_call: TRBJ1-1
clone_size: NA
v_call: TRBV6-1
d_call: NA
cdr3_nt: TGTGCCAGCAGCTATTCTCAGGGGAGCACTGAAGCTTTCTTT
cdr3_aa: CASSYSQGSTEAFF

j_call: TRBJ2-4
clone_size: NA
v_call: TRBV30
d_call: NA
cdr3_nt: TGTGCCTGGAGTTCAGGCTTCTCCTCCCCTAACAACATTCAGTACTTC
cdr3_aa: CAWSSGFSSPNNIQYF

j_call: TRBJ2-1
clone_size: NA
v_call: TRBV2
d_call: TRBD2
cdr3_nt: TGTGCCAGCAAGAGGGAGGGCGTTCTTGAGCAGTTCTTC
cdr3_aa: CASKREGVLEQFF

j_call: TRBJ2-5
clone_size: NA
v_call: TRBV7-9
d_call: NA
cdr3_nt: TGTGCCAGCAGCTTAGCGAGGGAGACCCAGTACTTC
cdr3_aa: CASSLARETQYF

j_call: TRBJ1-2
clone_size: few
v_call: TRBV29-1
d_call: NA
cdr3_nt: TGCAGCATGGACAGCCCCGGCGGCTATGGCTACACCTTC
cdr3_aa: CSMDSPGGYGYTF

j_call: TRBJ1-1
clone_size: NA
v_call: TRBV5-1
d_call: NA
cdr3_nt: TGCGCCAGCAGCTTGGCCGTCGGGGGCAGCACTGAAGCTTTCTTT
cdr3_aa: CASSLAVGGSTEAFF

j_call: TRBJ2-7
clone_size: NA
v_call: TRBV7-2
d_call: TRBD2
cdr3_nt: TGTGCCAGCAGCCTACTAGCGGGATGGGGTGGAGAGCAGTACTTC
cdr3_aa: CASSLLAGWGGEQYF

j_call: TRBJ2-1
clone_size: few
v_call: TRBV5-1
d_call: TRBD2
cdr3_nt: TGCGCCAGCAGCTCGACCGGGACTAGCTACAATGAGCAGTTCTTC
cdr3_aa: CASSSTGTSYNEQFF

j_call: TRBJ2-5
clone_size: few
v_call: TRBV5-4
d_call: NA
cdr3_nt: TGTGCCAGCAGCTTGGGTCCCCCAGAGCCCCAGTACTTC
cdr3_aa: CASSLGPPEPQYF

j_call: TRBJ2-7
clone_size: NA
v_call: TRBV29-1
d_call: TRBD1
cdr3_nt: TGCAGCGTTGCGCAGGGGGCCGTCTACGAGCAGTACTTC
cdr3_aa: CSVAQGAVYEQYF

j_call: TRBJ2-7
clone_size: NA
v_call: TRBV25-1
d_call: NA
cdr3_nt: TGTGCCAGCAGTGAGGTTGACAGGACCTACGAGCAGTACTTC
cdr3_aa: CASSEVDRTYEQYF

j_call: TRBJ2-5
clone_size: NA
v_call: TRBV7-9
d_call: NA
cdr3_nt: TGTGCCAGCAGCCACTTACTGGGCAGGGACCCAGAGACCCAGTACTTC
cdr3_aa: CASSHLLGRDPETQYF

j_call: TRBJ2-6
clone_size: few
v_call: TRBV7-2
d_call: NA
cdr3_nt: TGTGCCAGCAGCTTAGATGGCGGGGCCAACGTCCTGACTTTC
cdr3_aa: CASSLDGGANVLTF

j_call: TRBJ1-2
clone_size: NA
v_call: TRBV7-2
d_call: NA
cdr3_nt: TGTGCCAGCAGCTTAAGTTCTCCAGGCTATGGCTACACCTTC
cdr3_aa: CASSLSSPGYGYTF

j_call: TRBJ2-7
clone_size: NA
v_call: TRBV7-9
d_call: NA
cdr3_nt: TGTGCCAGCAGCCCCAGGGGCCGGCGCTACGAGCAGTACTTC
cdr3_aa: CASSPRGRRYEQYF

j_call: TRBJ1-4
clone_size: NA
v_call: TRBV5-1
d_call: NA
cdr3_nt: TGCGCCAGCAACGAGGGGCAGGAGATAAATGAAAAACTGTTTTTT
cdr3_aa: CASNEGQEINEKLFF

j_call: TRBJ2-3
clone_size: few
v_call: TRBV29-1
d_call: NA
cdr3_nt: TGCAGCGTTTATGAAGATACGCAGTATTTT
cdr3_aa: CSVYEDTQYF

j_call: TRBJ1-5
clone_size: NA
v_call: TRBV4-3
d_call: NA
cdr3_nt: TGCGCCAGCAGCCAAGATAACAATCAGCCCCAGCATTTT
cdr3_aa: CASSQDNNQPQHF

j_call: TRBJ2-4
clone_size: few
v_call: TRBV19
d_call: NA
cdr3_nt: TGTGCCAGTAGTATAGATTCAGGGCAGGGCATTCAGTACTTC
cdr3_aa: CASSIDSGQGIQYF

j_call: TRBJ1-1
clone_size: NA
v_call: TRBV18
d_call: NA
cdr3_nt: TGTGCCAGCTCAAGGCCAGTGGGTTTGAACACTGAAGCTTTCTTT
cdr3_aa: CASSRPVGLNTEAFF

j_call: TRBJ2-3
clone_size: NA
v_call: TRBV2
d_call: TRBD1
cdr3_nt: TGTGCCAGCAGGGGGTACGGAGGACAGGATTCGAATACGCAGTATTTT
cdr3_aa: CASRGYGGQDSNTQYF

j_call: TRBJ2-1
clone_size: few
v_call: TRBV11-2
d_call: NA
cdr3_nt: TGTGCCAGCAGCTTAGTCCCCGACAACAACAATGAGCAGTTCTTC
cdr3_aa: CASSLVPDNNNEQFF

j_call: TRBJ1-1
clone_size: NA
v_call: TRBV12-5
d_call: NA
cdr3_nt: TGTGCTAGTGGTTTGGAAGAGAACACTGAAGCTTTCTTT
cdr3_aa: CASGLEENTEAFF

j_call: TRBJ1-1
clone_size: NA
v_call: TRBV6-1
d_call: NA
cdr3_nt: TGTGCCAGCAGAAGTAAGTCCCTCGACGCTTTCTTT
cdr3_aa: CASRSKSLDAFF

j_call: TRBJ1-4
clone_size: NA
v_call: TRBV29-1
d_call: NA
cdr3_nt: TGCAGCGTCGGGGACGGACTTGAAAAACTGTTTTTT
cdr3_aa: CSVGDGLEKLFF

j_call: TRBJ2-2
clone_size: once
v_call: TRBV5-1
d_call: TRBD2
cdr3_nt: TGCGCCAGCAGCTTACTAGCGGGAGGTGCGGGGGAGCTGTTTTTT
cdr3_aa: CASSLLAGGAGELFF

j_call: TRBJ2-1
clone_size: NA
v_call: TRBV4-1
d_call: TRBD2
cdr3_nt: TGCGCCAGCAGCCAAGAACCTAGCGGGAGTTTGAATGAGCAGTTCTTC
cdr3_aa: CASSQEPSGSLNEQFF

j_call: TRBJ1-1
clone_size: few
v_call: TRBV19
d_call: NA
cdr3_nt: TGTGCCAGTAGGCCGGGACTCATCGACACTGAAGCTTTCTTT
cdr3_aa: CASRPGLIDTEAFF

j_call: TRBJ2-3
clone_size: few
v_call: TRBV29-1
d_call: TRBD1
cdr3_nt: TGCAGCGTCCACAGGGGGTCCGGAGGAGCTCAAGATACGCAGTATTTT
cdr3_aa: CSVHRGSGGAQDTQYF

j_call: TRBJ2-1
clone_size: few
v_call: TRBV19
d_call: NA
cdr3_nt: TGTGCCAGTAAGTTCGACTTCTGGAAGGATGAGCAGTTCTTC
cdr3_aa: CASKFDFWKDEQFF